A single sample gave rise to the 9 T cell receptor beta chains below, sequenced in a study of T cell changes during pregnancy in multiple sclerosis. Sequencing was performed with immunoSEQ multiplex PCR; in TCRdb, only in-frame clones are kept and a portion is missing. This repertoire shows 39,000 or so clones, 90% to 95% found once; its top ten account for roughly 8.1%. Sequenced here: CD8+ T cells from peripheral blood mononuclear cells, sampled in the third trimester of pregnancy. The receptors were gathered from a female donor with multiple sclerosis, enrolled in a pregnancy study.

The chain couples TRBV7-9 to TRBJ2-5; the match to TRBD2 covers 12 bases. The CDR3 is 16 residues long. Germline CDR1 and CDR2: SEHNR and FQNEAQ (reference sequence). Unmatched junction bases numbered 2, after V lost 2 bases and J lost 1 base. CDR3 nucleotide sequence: TGTGCCAGCAGCTTATCTAGCGGGAGGGTCCAAGAGACCCAGTACTTC. This translates into CASSLSSGRVQETQYF. The variable domain in full, completed from reference TRBV7-9 and TRBJ2-5, reads DTGVSQNPRHKITKRGQNVTFRCDPISEHNRLYWYRQTLGQGPEFLTYFQNEAQLEKSRLLSDRFSAERPKGSFSTLEIQRTEQGDSAMYLCASSLSSGRVQETQYFGPGTRLLVL.

V usage is TRBV7-2 and J usage is TRBJ2-7, with 9 bases aligning to TRBD2. The CDR3 is made up of 13 amino acids. Trimming took 4 bases from V and 7 from J; bases not matched to a gene: 5. CDR1 is SGHTA, CDR2 FQGNSA, per germline. For the CDR3, the DNA is TGTGCCAGCAGCTGGGGACTAGCCAATGAGCAGTACTTC. This gives the protein CASSWGLANEQYF.

The chain carries TRBV28 and TRBJ2-7, with 7 bases that match TRBD2. This CDR3 contains 14 residues. After removal of 5 bases from V and 5 bases from J, the junction contained 9 bases not matched to a gene. Per germline, CDR1 MDHEN and CDR2 SYDVKM. CDR3 DNA: TGTGCCAGCAGTCGATTAGCGGGTGATAACGAGCAGTACTTC. Translation gives CASSRLAGDNEQYF.

V and J are TRBV5-4 and TRBJ2-2; a possible D gene is TRBD1 (6 bases). Per the germline V gene, CDR1 is SGHNT and CDR2 is YYREEE (reference sequence). V was clipped by 9 bases and J by 5 bases, with 17 bases between them. CDR3 length equals 14 residues. The CDR3, as DNA: TGTGCCACCGCCCCAGGGGTAGGAACCGGGGAGCTGTTTTTT. Translated: CATAPGVGTGELFF.

The chain is built from TRBV19 and TRBJ2-1, with D unresolved. Trimming took 9 bases from V and 6 from J, leaving 15 bases between them. CDR1 LNHDA and CDR2 SQIVND come from the germline V gene (reference sequence). The CDR3 covers 13 residues. For the CDR3, the DNA is TGTGCCAGCACCAACCTCGAGCTCAATGAGCAGTTCTTC. Its protein product is CASTNLELNEQFF. The full variable domain, rest sourced from reference TRBV19 and TRBJ2-1, is DGGITQSPKYLFRKEGQNVTLSCEQNLNHDAMYWYRQDPGQGLRLIYYSQIVNDFQKGDIAEGYSVSREKKESFPLTVTSAQKNPTAFYLCASTNLELNEQFFGPGTRLTVL.

The genes are TRBV28 and TRBJ2-1, with D tentatively TRBD2 (6 bases). V lost 3 bases, J lost 0 bases, and 18 bases lay in between. From germline, CDR1 is MDHEN and CDR2 SYDVKM. The CDR3 runs to 18 residues. The CDR3 DNA sequence: TGTGCCAGCAGTTTTGATCTGGGGAAGACTAGCTCCTACAATGAGCAGTTCTTC. Amino acids: CASSFDLGKTSSYNEQFF. Looking up the rest from reference TRBV28 and TRBJ2-1 gives the full variable domain: DVKVTQSSRYLVKRTGEKVFLECVQDMDHENMFWYRQDPGLGLRLIYFSYDVKMKEKGDIPEGYSVSREKKERFSLILESASTNQTSMYLCASSFDLGKTSSYNEQFFGPGTRLTVL.

The rearrangement joins TRBV27 to TRBJ2-7; TRBD2 aligns across 11 bases. CDR1 is MNHEY and CDR2 is SMNVEV in the germline V gene (reference sequence). This CDR3 has 18 amino acids. J lost 0 bases, V lost 4 bases, and 11 bases had no gene match. The chain's CDR3 is CASSSTSGSGGSSYEQYF. Here the CDR3 DNA reads TGTGCCAGCAGTTCCACTAGCGGGAGCGGAGGGTCCTCCTACGAGCAGTACTTC.

With regard to this clone: Other DNA sequences of this sample code for an identical CDR3. The chain uses TRBV27 and TRBJ2-7; 9 nucleotides match TRBD1. CDR3 size: 13 residues. Per the germline V gene, CDR1 is MNHEY and CDR2 is SMNVEV (reference sequence). V gave up 6 bases and J gave up 4 bases; unmatched junction bases: 4. The chain's CDR3 is CASSPGQGYEQYF. CDR3 nucleotides: TGTGCCAGCAGCCCGGGACAGGGTTACGAGCAGTACTTC.

The rearrangement joins TRBV15 to TRBJ1-5; the D gene is possibly TRBD1 (6 bases). V was pared by 0 bases and J by 3 bases, with 18 bases between. This CDR3 comprises 18 residues. Per the germline V gene, CDR1 is LNHNV and CDR2 is YYDKDF (reference sequence). CDR3 sequence reads: CATSRDLPKTGYNQPQHF. The CDR3 nucleotides read TGTGCCACCAGCAGAGATCTCCCCAAAACAGGGTACAATCAGCCCCAGCATTTT.